The 13 T cell receptor beta chains listed next were all sequenced from one sample in a study of Tregs in tolerant kidney transplant recipients. Sequencing used immunoSEQ multiplex PCR; TCRdb keeps in-frame clones, though not all of them. This table holds about 23,000 clones. Recipients received nonmyeloablative bone marrow transplants from related graft donors, with transient mixed chimerism. Specimen: CD4+ T cells from blood (PBMCs), collected 6 months after the transplant. These receptors came from a human patient who received a combined kidney and bone marrow transplant. Some T cells may be transferred from the graft donor.

Remarks on this clone: Coverage ceases 3 residues before the CDR3 finishes, and the germline J gene fills in the end. V usage is TRBV2 and J usage is TRBJ2-1; TRBD2 aligns across 8 bases. CDR3 size: 15 residues. The germline V gene has CDR1 SNHLY and CDR2 FYNNEI. V lost 2 bases and J lost 7; bases outside the gene matches: 7. The CDR3 sequence: CASSEFLRGANEQFF. The CDR3 DNA, read in part, is TGTGCCAGCAGTGAATTCCTGCGGGGGGCGAATGAG.

As regards this clone: The sequenced fragment ends 3 residues before the CDR3 boundary, so the rest is inferred from the germline J gene. J is TRBJ1-2 and V is TRBV20-1; D is perhaps TRBD1 (6 bases). CDR3 length: 14 amino acids. In germline, CDR1 is DFQATT, CDR2 SNEGSKA (reference sequence). The CDR3 reads CSARRKGDLGGYTF. Incomplete CDR3 DNA: TGCAGTGCTAGACGGAAGGGGGACCTAGGGGGC.

As for this clone: The read comes to an end 3 residues before the CDR3 does, leaving the germline J gene to fill in the end. This chain joins TRBV7-7 and TRBJ2-3, with D possibly matching TRBD1 (6 bases). Trimming shortened V by 5 bases and J by 1 base, and 19 bases separated the two germline ends. CDR3 length equals 17 residues. The germline CDR1 and CDR2 sequences are SSHAT and FNYEAQ (reference sequence). The CDR3 reads CASSHTRGRAGTDTQYF. The CDR3 bases that were read are TGTGCCAGCAGCCATACCAGGGGCAGGGCCGGCACAGATACG.

Worth noting for this clone: The CDR3 is cut off 3 residues early in the read; its end comes from the germline J gene. The chain employs TRBV5-1 and TRBJ1-3; a possible D gene is TRBD1 (5 bases). Germline CDR1 and CDR2: SGHRS and YFSETQ. Trimming removed 1 base from V and 2 bases from J, with 13 bases in between. The CDR3 has 16 amino acids. CDR3 DNA, as far as it was read: TGCGCCAGCAGCTTGCACCCCCCGGGGGCTGGAAACACC. It specifies CASSLHPPGAGNT. In full, the CDR3 is CASSLHPPGAGNTIYF.

Comment on this clone: The read terminates 3 residues before the CDR3 end, so the remaining end is supplied by the germline J gene. This rearrangement joins TRBV29-1 to TRBJ1-5; 7 bases line up with TRBD1. Germline-derived CDR1 and CDR2 are SQVTM and ANQGSEA. The CDR3 covers 13 residues. Losses at the gene ends were 6 bases for V and 3 bases for J; bases not matched to a gene: 5. CDR3: CSVADRVNQPQHF. Incomplete CDR3 DNA: TGCAGCGTAGCTGACAGGGTCAATCAGCCC. The entire variable domain, with the rest obtained from reference TRBV29-1 and TRBJ1-5, is as follows: SAVISQKPSRDICQRGTSLTIQCQVDSQVTMMFWYRQQPGQSLTLIATANQGSEATYESGFVIDKFPISRPNLTFSTLTVSNMSPEDSSIYLCSVADRVNQPQHFGDGTRLSIL.

Notes on this clone: The CDR3 goes on 3 residues after the read ends, and that part is filled in from the germline J gene. The chain couples TRBV19 to TRBJ2-3; D is uncertain. This CDR3 is built from 15 residues. V was shortened by 5 bases and J by 0 bases, with 12 bases between the two germline ends. The germline CDR1 and CDR2 sequences are LNHDA and SQIVND (reference sequence). The CDR3 sequence: CASSLRITSTDTQYF. The part of the CDR3 DNA that was read is TGTGCCAGTAGTTTACGAATAACTAGCACAGATACG.

On this clone: The read ends 3 residues before the CDR3 terminus; that terminus is restored from the germline J gene. This sequence joins TRBV20-1 and TRBJ2-7; the match to TRBD2 covers 10 bases. Germline V gives CDR1 DFQATT, CDR2 SNEGSKA (reference sequence). After removal of 0 bases from V and 6 bases from J, the junction contained 5 bases not matched to a gene. The CDR3 sequence is 14 residues long. The CDR3 reads CSARDGLAGVEQYF. CDR3 DNA (partial): TGCAGTGCTAGAGATGGTCTAGCGGGAGTCGAG.

Details on this clone: The sequence runs out 3 residues before the end of the CDR3; the remainder is reconstructed from the germline J gene. The chain has TRBV5-6 and TRBJ1-6; possible D gene TRBD1, 5 bases. Germline CDR1 SGHDT, CDR2 YYEEEE. Trimming left V 2 bases short and J 9 bases short, with 9 bases between. This CDR3 comprises 13 residues. CDR3 sequence reads: CASSLPGISPLHF. The sequenced part of the CDR3 DNA is TGTGCCAGCAGCTTACCAGGGATTTCACCC.

Turning to this clone: The read comes to an end 3 residues before the CDR3 does, leaving the germline J gene to fill in the end. This chain uses TRBV7-2 with TRBJ2-7, with no clear D. V lost 5 bases and J lost 2, with 10 bases in between. Per the germline V gene, CDR1 is SGHTA and CDR2 is FQGNSA. This CDR3 has 13 amino acids. CDR3 protein: CASSPRPPYEQYF. The part of the CDR3 DNA that was read is TGTGCCAGCAGCCCCAGGCCCCCCTACGAG.

Concerning this clone: With the read ending 3 residues before the CDR3 end, the germline J gene is used to fill in that end. V gene TRBV7-8 combines with J gene TRBJ2-2, with 8 bases aligning to TRBD1. The CDR3 length is 16 residues. Germline V lookup: CDR1 SGHVS, CDR2 FQNEAQ. V was pared by 7 bases and J by 5 bases, with 12 bases of the junction left unmatched. The part of the CDR3 DNA that was read is TGTGCCAGCAACCCACGAGGACAGGGTCGGACCGGGGAG. Protein sequence: CASNPRGQGRTGE. From start to end, the CDR3 is CASNPRGQGRTGELFF.

Concerning this clone: The read terminates 3 residues before the CDR3 end, so the remaining end is supplied by the germline J gene. The V and J genes are TRBV18 and TRBJ1-4; tentative D call: TRBD1 (5 bases). The germline V and J ends were trimmed by 2 bases and 8 bases, with 12 bases remaining between them. The CDR3 loop spans 14 amino acids. Germline lookup yields CDR1 KGHSH and CDR2 LQKENI. Incomplete CDR3 DNA: TGTGCCAGCTCACCAACAGTAGGGGAAGAAAAA. Encoded protein: CASSPTVGEEK. The CDR3 in its entirety is CASSPTVGEEKLFF.

Concerning this clone itself: Read sequence stops 3 residues before the CDR3 end, and the germline J gene provides the missing end. The chain is built from TRBV19 and TRBJ2-7; perhaps TRBD2 as D (6 bases). V was shortened by 5 bases and J by 2 bases, with 19 bases between the two germline ends. The CDR3 loop spans 16 amino acids. Looked up from germline, CDR1 is LNHDA and CDR2 is SQIVND (reference sequence). This chain's CDR3 is CASSPASAGLTYEQYF. The DNA read from the CDR3 is TGTGCCAGTAGTCCTGCTAGCGCCGGGTTAACCTACGAG. The entire variable domain, with the rest obtained from reference TRBV19 and TRBJ2-7, is as follows: DGGITQSPKYLFRKEGQNVTLSCEQNLNHDAMYWYRQDPGQGLRLIYYSQIVNDFQKGDIAEGYSVSREKKESFPLTVTSAQKNPTAFYLCASSPASAGLTYEQYFGPGTRLTVT.

Remarks on this clone: The read gets to within 3 residues of the CDR3 end, and the germline J gene fills in the rest. This rearrangement joins TRBV7-2 to TRBJ1-4; D is possibly TRBD1 (5 bases). CDR1 SGHTA and CDR2 FQGNSA come from the germline V gene. Trimming took off 4 bases at V and 8 bases at J, with 11 bases between the two ends. This CDR3 region has 13 residues. CDR3 DNA (partial): TGTGCCAGCAGCTACAGACCAGGGGAAAAA. Protein sequence: CASSYRPGEK. The entire CDR3 protein reads CASSYRPGEKLFF.